This TCR beta chain was sequenced in a study of technical replicates of blood from a few donors. The method was immunoSEQ multiplex PCR; TCRdb's version includes in-frame clones alone and lacks a portion of them. This sample has tens of thousands of clones, with around 85% found just once. The CDR3 sequence is 16 residues long. Trimming shortened V by 1 base and J by 5 bases, and 17 bases separated the two germline ends. CDR1 and CDR2 from the germline V gene are SGDLS and YYNGEE. This clonotype originated in a human donor in good health. Some clones in this sample may be carry-over from other donors' samples. Material for sequencing was PBMCs. V gene TRBV9 combines with J gene TRBJ2-3; TRBD2 might be the D (6 bases). This chain's CDR3 is CASSVLGGELGDTQYF. The CDR3 nucleotides read TGTGCCAGCAGCGTACTGGGCGGGGAATTGGGAGATACGCAGTATTTT.